The next 18 T cell receptor beta chains were all read from a single sample in a study of chemoradiotherapy in HPV16-positive cancers. Sequencing used immunoSEQ multiplex PCR; TCRdb keeps in-frame clones, though not all of them. The sample contains some 34,000 clones, about 90% of which appear only once. The sequencing used blood, collected from a patient who underwent chemoradiotherapy. All receptors come from a human donor with HPV-associated anogenital cancer.

This clone was recorded only once. This chain uses TRBV30 with TRBJ1-1; D uncertain. The CDR3 covers 13 residues. From germline, CDR1 is GTSNPN and CDR2 SVGIG (reference sequence). Trimming took 3 bases from V and 3 from J, leaving 11 bases between them. The CDR3 reads CAWRPPPYTEAFF. The CDR3 DNA reads as TGTGCCTGGAGACCCCCCCCCTACACTGAAGCTTTCTTT.

V and J are TRBV7-2 and TRBJ2-7, with a weak D call TRBD1 (5 bases). Trimming left V 3 bases short and J 3 bases short, with 9 bases between. This CDR3 has 13 residues. Germline lookup yields CDR1 SGHTA and CDR2 FQGNSA. In DNA form, the CDR3 reads TGTGCCAGCAGCTTCCAGGGCTACTACGAGCAGTACTTC. It encodes CASSFQGYYEQYF.

The chain recombines TRBV11-2 with TRBJ2-1; D may be TRBD2 (7 bases). The CDR3 has 14 residues. Trimming took off 2 bases at V and 8 bases at J, with 13 bases between the two ends. Germline V CDR1 and CDR2: SGHAT, FQNNGV. The CDR3 spells CASSLRRGRDEQFF. The CDR3 region has the DNA TGTGCCAGCAGCTTAAGGCGGGGGCGGGATGAGCAGTTCTTC.

This clone appeared once. The chain links TRBV20-1 to TRBJ1-1; D unresolved. Germline-derived CDR1 and CDR2 are DFQATT and SNEGSKA (reference sequence). CDR3 size: 11 residues. Trimming left V 5 bases short and J 4 bases short, with 8 bases between. This chain's CDR3 is CSAGKSTEAFF. The CDR3, as DNA: TGCAGTGCTGGAAAAAGCACTGAAGCTTTCTTT.

This chain joins TRBV7-2 and TRBJ1-2, with D maybe TRBD1 (5 bases). The germline CDR1 and CDR2 sequences are SGHTA and FQGNSA. The CDR3 sequence is 14 residues long. V dropped 0 bases and J dropped 10 bases, with 15 bases sitting between them. CDR3 coding DNA: TGTGCCAGCAGCTTAGCGGGCTTGACAGTTCCCTACACCTTC. The encoded protein is CASSLAGLTVPYTF.

The chain joins TRBV11-3 to TRBJ2-3; D might be TRBD1 (7 bases). The CDR3 loop spans 16 amino acids. Germline CDR1 and CDR2: SGHNT and YENEEA. The V end was cut by 2 bases, the J end by 1 base, with 13 bases between. As DNA, the CDR3 is TGTGCCAGCAGCTTACAGGGGGGAGACGGCACAGATACGCAGTATTTT. Translating it yields CASSLQGGDGTDTQYF.

The rearrangement links TRBV7-9 to TRBJ2-7; D possibly matches TRBD1 or TRBD2 (5 bases each). V lost 7 bases, J lost 5 bases, and 18 bases lay in between. This CDR3 has 14 amino acids. The germline CDR1 and CDR2 sequences are SEHNR and FQNEAQ (reference sequence). For the CDR3, the DNA is TGTGCCAGCATCAACGGGGCAGGGTCAGACGAGCAGTACTTC. This codes for CASINGAGSDEQYF.

CDR3 loop: CASSSQRTAFNYGYTF. As DNA, the CDR3 is TGTGCCAGCAGCTCTCAGCGGACAGCTTTTAACTATGGCTACACCTTC. V usage is TRBV27 and J usage is TRBJ1-2, with D maybe TRBD1 (6 bases). Per the germline V gene, CDR1 is MNHEY and CDR2 is SMNVEV (reference sequence). This CDR3 spans 16 amino acids. The V gene lost 6 bases and the J gene lost 1 base, with 18 bases spanning the gap.

V gene TRBV19 combines with J gene TRBJ2-5; 7 bases align to TRBD1. Trimming at V came to 3 bases and at J to 3 bases, leaving 4 bases not matched to a gene. The CDR3 is 14 residues long. Germline V gene lookup returns CDR1 LNHDA and CDR2 SQIVND (reference sequence). In DNA form, the CDR3 reads TGTGCCAGTAGTATCCGAGGGGGCGAAGAGACCCAGTACTTC. Its protein product is CASSIRGGEETQYF.

The chain uses TRBV5-1 and TRBJ1-2, with 7 bases identical to TRBD1. J gave up 5 bases and V 0 bases, and 7 bases lay outside the gene matches. CDR1 SGHRS and CDR2 YFSETQ come from the germline V gene. The CDR3 spans 15 residues. CDR3 nucleotides: TGCGCCAGCAGCTTGGGCCCGACAGGGCCATATGGCTACACCTTC. It yields the protein CASSLGPTGPYGYTF.

The chain recombines TRBV29-1 with TRBJ2-7; D remains ambiguous. CDR1 and CDR2 from the germline V gene are SQVTM and ANQGSEA. V lost 6 bases to trimming and J lost 4 bases, with 19 bases between them. The CDR3 covers 14 residues. This chain's CDR3 is CSVTGPRTGYEQYF. The CDR3 DNA reads TGCAGCGTCACTGGTCCAAGGACCGGATACGAGCAGTACTTC.

This rearrangement joins TRBV5-6 to TRBJ1-2, with D hard to call. Germline V gives CDR1 SGHDT, CDR2 YYEEEE. This CDR3 contains 12 residues. Trimming removed 0 bases at V and 3 bases at J, with 3 bases between. This CDR3 is CASSLADYGYTF. The CDR3 DNA follows: TGTGCCAGCAGCTTGGCCGACTATGGCTACACCTTC.

This chain joins TRBV5-6 and TRBJ2-7; 8 nucleotides line up with TRBD1. The germline V gene has CDR1 SGHDT and CDR2 YYEEEE. J was trimmed by 7 bases and V by 4 bases; bases with no gene match: 10. The CDR3 is 14 residues long. CDR3 in amino acids: CASSLGQATGEQYF. For the CDR3, the DNA is TGTGCCAGCAGCCTGGGACAGGCAACGGGTGAGCAGTACTTC.

The CDR3 loop reads CASSLSVREHYGYTF. The DNA of the CDR3 is TGTGCCAGCAGCTTGTCCGTCAGGGAACACTATGGCTACACCTTC. The rearrangement links TRBV5-5 to TRBJ1-2, with D possibly TRBD1 on 5 matching bases. This CDR3 spans 15 amino acids. The V end was cut by 1 base, the J end by 3 bases, with 13 bases between. Per germline, CDR1 SGHKS and CDR2 YYEKEE (reference sequence).

J is TRBJ1-2 and V is TRBV7-2, with D perhaps matching TRBD1 (6 bases). The CDR3 spans 13 residues. Trimming stripped 5 bases from V and 4 bases from J, with 11 bases between. Looked up from germline, CDR1 is SGHTA and CDR2 is FQGNSA. CDR3 DNA sequence: TGTGCCAGCAGCGGACAGCGTTCCTATGGCTACACCTTC. Translation: CASSGQRSYGYTF.

The chain couples TRBV19 to TRBJ1-2, with D possibly matching TRBD1 (6 bases). The germline V gene encodes CDR1 LNHDA and CDR2 SQIVND (reference sequence). Between the trimmed V and J ends, which lost 7 bases and 0 bases, there was a span of 12 bases. This CDR3 region has 14 residues. CDR3 loop: CASNRAGANYGYTF. CDR3 DNA sequence: TGTGCCAGTAACAGGGCAGGGGCTAACTATGGCTACACCTTC.

The chain uses TRBV18 and TRBJ1-1; D may be TRBD1 (6 bases). V dropped 6 bases and J dropped 3 bases, with 23 bases sitting between them. CDR1 KGHSH and CDR2 LQKENI come from the germline V gene. The CDR3 is 17 residues long. The CDR3 coding sequence is TGTGCCAGCTCGCCGCGGCCACAGGGTAGGGGGGACACTGAAGCTTTCTTT. Encoded protein: CASSPRPQGRGDTEAFF.

The gene calls are TRBV5-6 and TRBJ1-5; D is unresolved. Germline CDR1 is SGHDT and CDR2 is YYEEEE. This CDR3 is 13 amino acids long. Trimming left V 4 bases short and J 1 base short, with 6 bases between. The CDR3 sequence: CASSPGSNQPQHF. The DNA for the CDR3 is TGTGCCAGCAGCCCTGGGAGCAATCAGCCCCAGCATTTT.